Below, 5 T cell receptor beta chains from the same sample are listed, as sequenced in a study of memory CD4+ T cells and cytomegalovirus serostatus. Single viable CD3+CD4+CD8-CD45RO+ cells were sorted as the memory CD4+ T cells. Profiled with immunoSEQ multiplex PCR; TCRdb holds only in-frame clones, not every one. This sample has tens of thousands of clones, with over 60% found just once. Specimen: memory CD4+ T cells from blood. These receptors were obtained from an adult in good health and CMV-seronegative.

The chain employs TRBV19 and TRBJ1-1; D remains ambiguous. The CDR3 covers 13 residues. The ends were cut back, 3 bases at V and 4 bases at J, with 9 bases in the middle. Per germline, CDR1 LNHDA and CDR2 SQIVND (reference sequence). This CDR3 reads CASSIAWGTEAFF. The DNA of the CDR3 is TGTGCCAGTAGTATTGCGTGGGGCACTGAAGCTTTCTTT.

The CDR3 region has the DNA TGTGCCAGCAGCCAAGATAGGCAGGGAGGCGGAGGCTACACCTTC. Translation: CASSQDRQGGGGYTF. The chain is built from TRBV4-2 and TRBJ1-2; D is possibly TRBD1 (5 bases). V was cut by 0 bases and J by 8 bases, with 16 bases left in between. The CDR3 runs to 15 residues. CDR1 and CDR2 (germline): LGHNA, YNFKEQ.

This clone was detected only once. The chain is built from TRBV9 and TRBJ2-5; possible D gene TRBD2, 5 bases. Germline-derived CDR1 and CDR2 are SGDLS and YYNGEE. Between the trimmed V and J ends, which lost 1 base and 5 bases, there was a span of 9 bases. The CDR3 length is 13 residues. CDR3 residues: CASSVSTRETQYF. The CDR3 bases are TGTGCCAGCAGCGTATCCACTAGGGAGACCCAGTACTTC.

The J gene is TRBJ2-5, the V gene TRBV5-4; D gene unclear. CDR1 SGHNT and CDR2 YYREEE come from the germline V gene (reference sequence). This CDR3 region has 12 residues. Trimming took off 4 bases at V and 4 bases at J, with 8 bases between the two ends. The CDR3 sequence is CASSPGGETQYF. CDR3 DNA: TGTGCCAGCAGCCCGGGCGGAGAGACCCAGTACTTC. Together with reference TRBV5-4 and TRBJ2-5, the CDR3 gives the full variable domain: ETGVTQSPTHLIKTRGQQVTLRCSSQSGHNTVSWYQQALGQGPQFIFQYYREEENGRGNFPPRFSGLQFPNYSSELNVNALELDDSALYLCASSPGGETQYFGPGTRLLVL.

This clone was seen just once. V usage is TRBV11-2 and J usage is TRBJ2-5; D call uncertain. The germline V gene encodes CDR1 SGHAT and CDR2 FQNNGV. Trimming stripped 5 bases from V and 0 bases from J, with 16 bases between. The CDR3 totals 16 residues. The DNA for the CDR3 is TGTGCCAGCAGCATTATACGAACGTGGGACCAAGAGACCCAGTACTTC. This translates into CASSIIRTWDQETQYF. The full variable domain, in which reference TRBV11-2 and TRBJ2-5 provide the parts outside the CDR3, is EAGVAQSPRYKIIEKRQSVAFWCNPISGHATLYWYQQILGQGPKLLIQFQNNGVVDDSQLPKDRFSAERLKGVDSTLKIQPAKLEDSAVYLCASSIIRTWDQETQYFGPGTRLLVL.